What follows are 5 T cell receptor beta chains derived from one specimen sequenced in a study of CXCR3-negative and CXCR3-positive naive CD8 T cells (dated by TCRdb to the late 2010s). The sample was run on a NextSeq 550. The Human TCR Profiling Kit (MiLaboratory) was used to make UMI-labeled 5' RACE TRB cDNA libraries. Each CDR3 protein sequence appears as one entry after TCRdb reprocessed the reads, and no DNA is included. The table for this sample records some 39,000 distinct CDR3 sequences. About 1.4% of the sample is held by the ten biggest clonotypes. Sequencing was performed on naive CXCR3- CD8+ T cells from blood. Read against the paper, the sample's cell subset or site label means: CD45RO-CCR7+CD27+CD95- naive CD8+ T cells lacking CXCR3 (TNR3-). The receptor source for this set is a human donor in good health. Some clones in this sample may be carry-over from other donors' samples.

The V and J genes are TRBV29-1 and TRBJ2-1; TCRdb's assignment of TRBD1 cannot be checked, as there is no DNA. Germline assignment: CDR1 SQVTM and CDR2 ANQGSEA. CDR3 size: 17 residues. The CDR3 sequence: CSVVDRGPRSSYNEQFF.

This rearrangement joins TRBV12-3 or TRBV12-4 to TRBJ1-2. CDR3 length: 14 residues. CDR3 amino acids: CASSLTGPYYGYTF.

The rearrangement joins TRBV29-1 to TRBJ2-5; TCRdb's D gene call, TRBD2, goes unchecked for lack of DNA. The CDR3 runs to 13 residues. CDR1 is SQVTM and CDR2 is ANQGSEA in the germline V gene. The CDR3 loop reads CSVGVTNQETQYF.

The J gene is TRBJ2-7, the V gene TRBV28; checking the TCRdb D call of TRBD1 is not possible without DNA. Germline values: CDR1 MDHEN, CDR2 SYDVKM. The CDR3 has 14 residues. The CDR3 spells CASSAPGPWDEQYF.

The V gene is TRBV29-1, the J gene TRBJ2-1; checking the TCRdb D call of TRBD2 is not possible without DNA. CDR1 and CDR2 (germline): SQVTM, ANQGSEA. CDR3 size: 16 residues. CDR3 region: CSVDPRGSSGVNEQFF.